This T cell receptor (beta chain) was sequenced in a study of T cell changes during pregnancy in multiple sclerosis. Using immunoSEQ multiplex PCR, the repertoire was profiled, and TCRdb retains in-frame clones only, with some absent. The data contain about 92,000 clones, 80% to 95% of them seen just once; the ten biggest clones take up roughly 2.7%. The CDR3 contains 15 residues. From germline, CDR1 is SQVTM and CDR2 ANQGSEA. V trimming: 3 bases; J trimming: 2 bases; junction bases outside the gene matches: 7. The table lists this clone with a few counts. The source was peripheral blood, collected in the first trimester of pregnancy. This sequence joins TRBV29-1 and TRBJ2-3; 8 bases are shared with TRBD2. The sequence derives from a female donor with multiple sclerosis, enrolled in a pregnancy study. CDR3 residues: CSVDSTSGFTDTQYF. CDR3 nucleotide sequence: TGCAGCGTTGACTCCACTAGCGGATTCACAGATACGCAGTATTTT.